Below are 18 T cell receptor beta chains sequenced from a single sample in a study of control samples from healthy donors and cancer patients. The table came from immunoSEQ multiplex PCR; TCRdb's copy has only in-frame clones and leaves some out. The data hold 65,000 to 80,000 clones, with under 90% observed a single time. The sequenced material came from PBMCs. The receptors originated from a woman between 45 and 60 years old with colorectal cancer.

This rearrangement joins TRBV13 to TRBJ2-5, with a possible D match to TRBD2 (5 bases). V gave up 4 bases and J gave up 7 bases, with 16 bases separating them. This CDR3 region has 14 residues. Germline-derived CDR1 and CDR2 are PRHDT and FYEKMQ (reference sequence). The DNA for the CDR3 is TGTGCCAGCAGCTCGCAGAGGGCCCGCAGGACCCAGTACTTC. This encodes CASSSQRARRTQYF.

The V call is TRBV27, the J call TRBJ1-6, with 9 bases fitting TRBD1. The V gene end was trimmed by 5 bases and the J gene end by 0 bases; junction bases not matched to a gene: 5. The germline CDR1 and CDR2 sequences are MNHEY and SMNVEV (reference sequence). The CDR3 is made up of 17 amino acids. CDR3 bases: TGTGCCAGCAGTCGGACAGGGGCAGGCTCCTATAATTCACCCCTCCACTTT. Protein sequence: CASSRTGAGSYNSPLHF.

This clone was observed a single time. The chain carries TRBV6-2 or TRBV6-3 and TRBJ2-1, with D possibly matching TRBD2 (6 bases). This CDR3 region has 16 residues. CDR1 and CDR2 from the germline V gene are MNHEY and SVGEGT. The germline V and J ends were trimmed by 2 bases and 7 bases, with 18 bases remaining between them. The CDR3 is CASSYGDSTFGNEQFF. The DNA of the CDR3 is TGTGCCAGCAGTTACGGGGACTCGACATTCGGGAATGAGCAGTTCTTC.

The gene calls are TRBV6-5 and TRBJ2-3, with 7 bases fitting TRBD2. J lost 2 bases, V lost 0 bases, and 5 bases had no gene match. Per germline, CDR1 MNHEY and CDR2 SVGAGI. This CDR3 contains 16 residues. CDR3 residues: CASSYSGGDTTDTQYF. CDR3 DNA: TGTGCCAGCAGTTACTCGGGGGGGGATACCACAGATACGCAGTATTTT.

The chain recombines TRBV7-8 with TRBJ1-1; a weak D match, TRBD1 (6 bases). This CDR3 is built from 14 residues. Germline assignment: CDR1 SGHVS and CDR2 FQNEAQ. V was clipped by 4 bases and J by 1 base, with 10 bases between them. The CDR3 coding sequence is TGTGCCAGCAGCTCCGGGACACAGAACACTGAAGCTTTCTTT. This encodes CASSSGTQNTEAFF.

The chain carries TRBV5-6 and TRBJ1-2; D unresolved. Between the trimmed V and J ends, which lost 4 bases and 4 bases, there was a span of 11 bases. The CDR3 totals 13 residues. Germline V gene lookup returns CDR1 SGHDT and CDR2 YYEEEE. CDR3 amino acids: CASSLRAAYGYTF. The CDR3, as DNA: TGTGCCAGCAGCCTCCGGGCCGCCTATGGCTACACCTTC.

The V call is TRBV28, the J call TRBJ2-1; unclear D gene. Trimming pared 2 bases from V and 6 bases from J, leaving 8 bases between. Per the germline V gene, CDR1 is MDHEN and CDR2 is SYDVKM. The CDR3 consists of 13 residues. The CDR3 nucleotides are TGTGCCAGCAGTTTAGCCGTGCCCAATGAGCAGTTCTTC. Translated: CASSLAVPNEQFF.

This CDR3 reads CASRTSGVSGANVLTF. For the CDR3, the DNA is TGTGCCAGCAGGACTAGCGGGGTCTCTGGGGCCAACGTCCTGACTTTC. V is TRBV27 and J is TRBJ2-6; 11 positions match TRBD2. The V segment lost 6 bases and the J segment 0 bases; nucleotides outside the gene matches: 1. The CDR3 has 16 residues. Germline V gives CDR1 MNHEY, CDR2 SMNVEV (reference sequence). The complete variable domain, with remaining parts taken from reference TRBV27 and TRBJ2-6, reads EAQVTQNPRYLITVTGKKLTVTCSQNMNHEYMSWYRQDPGLGLRQIYYSMNVEVTDKGDVPEGYKVSRKEKRNFPLILESPSPNQTSLYFCASRTSGVSGANVLTFGAGSRLTVL.

CDR3 residues: CASSPGQALGNTEAFF. DNA of the CDR3: TGTGCCAGCAGTCCGGGACAGGCGCTCGGGAACACTGAAGCTTTCTTT. The J gene is TRBJ1-1, the V gene TRBV6-2 or TRBV6-3, with TRBD1 identical over 8 bases. CDR1 is MNHEY, CDR2 SVGEGT, per germline. V trimming: 5 bases; J trimming: 1 base; junction bases outside the gene matches: 9. This CDR3 contains 16 residues.

The J gene is TRBJ2-2, the V gene TRBV29-1, with D perhaps matching TRBD1 or TRBD2 (6 bases each). Germline values: CDR1 SQVTM, CDR2 ANQGSEA. Trimming shortened V by 7 bases and J by 0 bases, and 15 bases separated the two germline ends. The CDR3 contains 15 residues. The CDR3 region has the DNA TGCAGCGCGGGACTTTCAGGGGCGAACACCGGGGAGCTGTTTTTT. Translated, it gives CSAGLSGANTGELFF.

As to this clone: Other DNA sequences within the sample encode an identical CDR3. The chain combines TRBV9 with TRBJ2-3; possibly TRBD2 for D (6 bases). Trimming cost V 0 bases and J 0 bases, with 8 bases left between them. Germline lookup yields CDR1 SGDLS and CDR2 YYNGEE. This CDR3 contains 15 residues. CDR3 sequence: CASSVVGTSTDTQYF. DNA for the CDR3: TGTGCCAGCAGCGTAGTGGGGACTAGCACAGATACGCAGTATTTT. Variable domain in full (rest from reference TRBV9 and TRBJ2-3): DSGVTQTPKHLITATGQRVTLRCSPRSGDLSVYWYQQSLDQGLQFLIQYYNGEERAKGNILERFSAQQFPDLHSELNLSSLELGDSALYFCASSVVGTSTDTQYFGPGTRLTVL.

The gene calls are TRBV4-1 and TRBJ1-1; D might be TRBD1 (6 bases). V was pared by 2 bases and J by 1 base, with 17 bases between. This CDR3 has 17 amino acids. Germline loops: CDR1 MGHRA, CDR2 YSYEKL. CDR3 region: CASSQTLTRGRNTEAFF. The CDR3 nucleotides are TGCGCCAGCAGCCAAACGTTGACCAGGGGAAGGAACACTGAAGCTTTCTTT.

The V call is TRBV9, the J call TRBJ1-2; 7 nucleotides agree with TRBD1. V lost 0 bases and J lost 7; bases outside the gene matches: 9. The CDR3 sequence is 15 residues long. Germline V gives CDR1 SGDLS, CDR2 YYNGEE. As DNA, the CDR3 is TGTGCCAGCAGCGTAGCCCCCGAGGGGGCTACTGGCTACACCTTC. Translating it yields CASSVAPEGATGYTF.

The chain joins TRBV4-2 to TRBJ1-1; no clear D. Germline CDR1 and CDR2: LGHNA and YNFKEQ. Trimming took off 1 base at V and 2 bases at J, with 8 bases between the two ends. The CDR3 is made up of 14 amino acids. CDR3 sequence reads: CASSQGRLNTEAFF. In DNA form, the CDR3 reads TGTGCCAGCAGCCAAGGACGGTTAAACACTGAAGCTTTCTTT.

DNA of the CDR3: TGTGCCAGCAGCCAACTCATTTCTACTCAAAAGGCTTTCTTT. The encoded protein is CASSQLISTQKAFF. The gene calls are TRBV3-1 (or the pseudogene TRBV3-2) and TRBJ1-1, with D uncertain. V dropped 2 bases and J dropped 11 bases, with 18 bases sitting between them. The CDR3 is 14 amino acids. CDR1 is LGHDT, CDR2 YNNKEL, per germline (reference sequence).

In DNA form, the CDR3 reads TGTGCCAGCAGACGTACAGGGGGTGAGGGTGAAGCTTTCTTT. Translating it yields CASRRTGGEGEAFF. The chain joins TRBV7-2 to TRBJ1-1, with 8 bases fitting TRBD1. CDR3 length equals 14 residues. Germline V lookup: CDR1 SGHTA, CDR2 FQGNSA. Trimming at V came to 6 bases and at J to 7 bases, leaving 10 bases not matched to a gene.

The chain employs TRBV27 and TRBJ1-6; D remains ambiguous. This CDR3 has 16 amino acids. The germline V and J ends were trimmed by 6 bases and 0 bases, with 12 bases remaining between them. The germline V gene has CDR1 MNHEY and CDR2 SMNVEV (reference sequence). CDR3 DNA: TGTGCCAGCAGATCCTCCCAGAGCTCCTATAATTCACCCCTCCACTTT. It translates to CASRSSQSSYNSPLHF.

This clone occurred a few times. J is TRBJ1-2 and V is TRBV5-6; perhaps TRBD1 as D (6 bases). Germline V gene sequence: CDR1 SGHDT, CDR2 YYEEEE. The CDR3 has 15 amino acids. Between the trimmed V and J ends, which lost 4 bases and 1 base, there was a span of 14 bases. CDR3 DNA sequence: TGTGCCAGCAGCACTCGCGGGGGGCATAACTATGGCTACACCTTC. It specifies CASSTRGGHNYGYTF.